Each of the 8 T cell receptor beta chains below was sequenced from the same sample in a study of regulatory T cells in long-lasting Graves disease. Noted time point: newly diagnosed GD, antithyroid drugs for less than 3 months. The TCR library was made from RNA that had been extracted from PBMCs in TRIzol. Libraries of TCR beta came from iRepertoire HTBI primers plus Arm-PCR of CDR3 regions. TCRdb re-analysed the multiplex PCR reads in MiXCR, keeping a single row per CDR3 protein. The table includes roughly 430,000 distinct CDR3 sequences, around 15% detected once. The sample also formed part of further work on T cells in Graves' hyperthyroidism and ophthalmopathy.

The sequenced sample was peripheral blood mononuclear cells (PBMCs), obtained at new diagnosis, from a patient treated with antithyroid drugs. These receptors were collected from a woman between 25 and 40 years old with Graves disease.

In this sample, this clonotype turned up many times. The V call is TRBV5-1, the J call TRBJ2-7; 12 bases fit TRBD2. J was trimmed by 5 bases and V by 7 bases; bases with no gene match: 7. There are 14 residues in the CDR3. Germline V gene lookup returns CDR1 SGHRS and CDR2 YFSETQ. In nucleotides, the CDR3 is TGCGCCAGCGGAAGGACTAGCGGGAACGACGAGCAGTACTTC. This encodes CASGRTSGNDEQYF.

This clonotype was counted once. It may be a read error: a sequence one base away is much more abundant. The rearrangement links TRBV7-2 to TRBJ2-1; D may be TRBD2 (6 bases). The V gene's germline CDR1 is SGHTA and CDR2 FQGNSA. There are 16 residues in the CDR3. The ends were cut back, 5 bases at V and 7 bases at J, with 21 bases in the middle. In DNA, the CDR3 is TGTGCCAGCAGCCCAGGGCCCGGGAGAAGCTCAAATGAGCAGTTCTTC. This gives the protein CASSPGPGRSSNEQFF.

The sample holds many counts of this clonotype. The chain carries TRBV11-2 and TRBJ2-7; TRBD1 matches 7 bases. The V gene's germline CDR1 is SGHAT and CDR2 FQNNGV. The ends lost 5 bases at V and 2 bases at J; junction bases unmatched: 9. CDR3 size: 15 residues. CDR3 amino acids: CASSKNRDSTYEQYF. CDR3 nucleotide sequence: TGTGCCAGCAGCAAAAACCGGGACAGTACCTACGAGCAGTACTTC.

This clonotype was counted between two and nine times. This rearrangement joins TRBV28 to TRBJ2-1, with D perhaps TRBD1 (6 bases). The CDR3 extends over 16 amino acids. The germline V gene encodes CDR1 MDHEN and CDR2 SYDVKM. V dropped 6 bases and J dropped 6 bases, with 21 bases sitting between them. The CDR3 nucleotides are TGTGCCAGCAGAGGGGGTGGGGGAGCTACGTCCAATGAGCAGTTCTTC. Amino acid sequence: CASRGGGGATSNEQFF.

This clonotype was counted ten times or more. The gene calls are TRBV4-2 and TRBJ2-1; TRBD2 aligns across 11 bases. This CDR3 contains 14 residues. The V and J ends lost 3 bases and 10 bases, in that order; junction bases with no gene match: 5. Germline CDR1 is LGHNA and CDR2 is YNFKEQ. CDR3 in amino acids: CASSHVLAGGEQFF. The CDR3 DNA follows: TGTGCCAGCAGCCACGTTTTAGCGGGAGGGGAGCAGTTCTTC.

In its sample, this clonotype was seen many times. This sequence joins TRBV3-1 and TRBJ2-7; the D gene is possibly TRBD2 (6 bases). V lost 4 bases to trimming and J lost 1 base, with 20 bases between them. The CDR3 runs 17 residues. The germline V gene has CDR1 LGHDT and CDR2 YNNKEL (reference sequence). Here the CDR3 reads CASSPQGVIGSSYEQYF. The CDR3 bases are TGTGCCAGCAGCCCCCAAGGGGTCATCGGGAGTTCCTACGAGCAGTACTTC.

This clonotype was detected a few times. CDR3 sequence reads: CASRGLAGLNNEQFF. As DNA, the CDR3 is TGTGCCAGCAGAGGACTAGCGGGACTTAACAATGAGCAGTTCTTC. This chain joins TRBV27 and TRBJ2-1; 12 nucleotides line up with TRBD2. Germline CDR1 reads MNHEY; CDR2 reads SMNVEV (reference sequence). The V gene end was trimmed by 6 bases and the J gene end by 5 bases; junction bases not matched to a gene: 5. The length of the CDR3 is 15 residues.

CDR3 protein: CSAATDPIYGYTF. CDR3 nucleotides: TGCAGTGCTGCGACAGATCCCATCTATGGCTACACCTTC. The rearrangement uses TRBV20-1 and TRBJ1-2, with D tentatively TRBD1 (5 bases). The V end was cut by 5 bases, the J end by 4 bases, with 14 bases between. Germline assignment: CDR1 DFQATT and CDR2 SNEGSKA (reference sequence). The CDR3 covers 13 residues.